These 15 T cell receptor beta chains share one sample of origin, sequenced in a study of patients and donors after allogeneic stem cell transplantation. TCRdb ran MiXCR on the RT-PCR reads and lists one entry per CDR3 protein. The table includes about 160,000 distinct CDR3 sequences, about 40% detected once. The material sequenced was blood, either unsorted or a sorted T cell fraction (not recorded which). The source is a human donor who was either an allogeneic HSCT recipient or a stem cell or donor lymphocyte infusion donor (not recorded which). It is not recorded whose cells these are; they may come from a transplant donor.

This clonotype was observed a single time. The CDR3 DNA sequence: TGTGCCAGCAGTACAGTGGATACGCAGTATTTT. This codes for CASSTVDTQYF. The chain carries TRBV12-3 or TRBV12-4 and TRBJ2-3; D call uncertain. This CDR3 is built from 11 residues. V lost 5 bases, J lost 6 bases, and 6 bases lay in between.

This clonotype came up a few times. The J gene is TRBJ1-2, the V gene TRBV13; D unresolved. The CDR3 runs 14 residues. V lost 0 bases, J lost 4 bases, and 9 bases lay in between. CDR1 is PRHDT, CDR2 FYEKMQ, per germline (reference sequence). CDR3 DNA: TGTGCCAGCAGCTTAGGGAGGACCACCTATGGCTACACCTTC. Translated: CASSLGRTTYGYTF. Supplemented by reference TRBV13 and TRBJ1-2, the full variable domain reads AAGVIQSPRHLIKEKRETATLKCYPIPRHDTVYWYQQGPGQDPQFLISFYEKMQSDKGSIPDRFSAQQFSDYHSELNMSSLELGDSALYFCASSLGRTTYGYTFGSGTRLTVV.

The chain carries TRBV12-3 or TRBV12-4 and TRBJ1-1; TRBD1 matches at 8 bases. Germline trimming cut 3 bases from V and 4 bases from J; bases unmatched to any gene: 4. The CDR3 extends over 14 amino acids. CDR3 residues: CASSLDRAGTEAFF. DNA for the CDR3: TGTGCCAGCAGTTTGGACAGGGCCGGCACTGAAGCTTTCTTT.

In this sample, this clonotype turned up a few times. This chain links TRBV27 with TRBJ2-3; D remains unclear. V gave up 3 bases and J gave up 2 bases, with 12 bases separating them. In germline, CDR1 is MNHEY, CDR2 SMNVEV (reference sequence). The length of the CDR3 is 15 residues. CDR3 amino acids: CASSFQGRPTDTQYF. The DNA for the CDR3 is TGTGCCAGCAGTTTCCAAGGGCGCCCCACAGATACGCAGTATTTT.

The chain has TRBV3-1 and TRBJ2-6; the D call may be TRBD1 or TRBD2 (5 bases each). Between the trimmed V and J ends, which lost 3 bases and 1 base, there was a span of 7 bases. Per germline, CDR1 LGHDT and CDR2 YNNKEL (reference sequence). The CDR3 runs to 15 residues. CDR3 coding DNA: TGTGCCAGCAGCCAGGGGGATTCTGGGGCCAACGTCCTGACTTTC. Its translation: CASSQGDSGANVLTF.

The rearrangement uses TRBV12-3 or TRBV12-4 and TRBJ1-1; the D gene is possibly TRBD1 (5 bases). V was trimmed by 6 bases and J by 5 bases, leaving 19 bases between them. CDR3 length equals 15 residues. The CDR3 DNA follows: TGTGCCAGCAGCGCCTTCAGTCGGGGGGGGACTGAAGCTTTCTTT. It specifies CASSAFSRGGTEAFF.

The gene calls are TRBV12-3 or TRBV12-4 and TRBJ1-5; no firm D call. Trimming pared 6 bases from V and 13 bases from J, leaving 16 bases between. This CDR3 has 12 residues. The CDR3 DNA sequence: TGTGCCAGCAGCCCTGGGGAGAGGCTACAGCATTTT. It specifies CASSPGERLQHF.

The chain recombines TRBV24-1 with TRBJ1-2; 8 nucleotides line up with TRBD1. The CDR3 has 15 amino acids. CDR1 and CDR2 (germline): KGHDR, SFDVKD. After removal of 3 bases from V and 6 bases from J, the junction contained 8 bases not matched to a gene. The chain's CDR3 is CATSDDGQGRDGYTF. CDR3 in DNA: TGTGCCACCAGTGATGATGGACAGGGAAGGGATGGCTACACCTTC.

The CDR3 bases are TGCGCCAGCAGCCAAGAGCAGCGGGGCACAGATACGCAGTATTTT. Residues: CASSQEQRGTDTQYF. J is TRBJ2-3 and V is TRBV4-1, with D perhaps TRBD2 (6 bases). The CDR3 length is 15 residues. Per the germline V gene, CDR1 is MGHRA and CDR2 is YSYEKL. V shed 0 bases and J shed 1 base, with 8 bases lying between them.

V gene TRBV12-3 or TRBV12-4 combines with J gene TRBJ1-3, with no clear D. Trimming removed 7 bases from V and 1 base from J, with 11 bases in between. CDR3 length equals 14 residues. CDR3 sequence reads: CASTPTASGNTIYF. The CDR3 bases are TGTGCCAGCACCCCCACGGCTTCTGGAAACACCATATATTTT.

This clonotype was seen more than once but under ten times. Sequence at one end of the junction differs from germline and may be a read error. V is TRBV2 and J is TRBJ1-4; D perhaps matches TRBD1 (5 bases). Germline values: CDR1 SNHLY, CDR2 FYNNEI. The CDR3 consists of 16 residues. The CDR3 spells CASRYFPEGSNQKLFF. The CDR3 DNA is TGTGCCAGCAGATACTTCCCGGAGGGGTCTAATCAAAAACTGTTTTTT. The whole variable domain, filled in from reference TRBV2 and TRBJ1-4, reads EPEVTQTPSHQVTQMGQEVILRCVPISNHLYFYWYRQILGQKVEFLVSFYNNEISEKSEIFDDQFSVERPDGSNFTLKIRSTKLEDSAMYFCASRYFPEGSNQKLFFGSGTQLSVL.

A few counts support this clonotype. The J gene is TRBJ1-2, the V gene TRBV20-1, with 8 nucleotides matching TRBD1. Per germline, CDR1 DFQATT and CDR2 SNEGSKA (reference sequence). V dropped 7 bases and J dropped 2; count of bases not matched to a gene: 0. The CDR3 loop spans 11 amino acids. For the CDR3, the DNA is TGCAGTGGGACAGGGAACTATGGCTACACCTTC. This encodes CSGTGNYGYTF.

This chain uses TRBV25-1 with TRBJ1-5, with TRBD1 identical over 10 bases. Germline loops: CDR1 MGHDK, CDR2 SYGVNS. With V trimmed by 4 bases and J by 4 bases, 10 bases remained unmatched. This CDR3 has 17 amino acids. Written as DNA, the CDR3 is TGTGCCAGCAGTGCTTTGGCCGGGACAGGGGATAATCAGCCCCAGCATTTT. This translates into CASSALAGTGDNQPQHF.

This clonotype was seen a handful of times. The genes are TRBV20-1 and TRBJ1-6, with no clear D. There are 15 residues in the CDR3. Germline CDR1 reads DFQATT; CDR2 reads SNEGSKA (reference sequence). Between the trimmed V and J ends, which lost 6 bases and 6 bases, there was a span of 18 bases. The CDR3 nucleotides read TGCAGTGCCATCACCGGGCAGGCCTTTAATTCACCCCTCCACTTT. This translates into CSAITGQAFNSPLHF.

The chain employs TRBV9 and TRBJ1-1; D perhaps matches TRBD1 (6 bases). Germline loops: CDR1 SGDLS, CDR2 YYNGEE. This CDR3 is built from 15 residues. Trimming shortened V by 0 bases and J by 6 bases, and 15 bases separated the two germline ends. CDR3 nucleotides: TGTGCCAGCAGCGTAGTGGGGGCGGGAGTCGCTGAAGCTTTCTTT. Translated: CASSVVGAGVAEAFF. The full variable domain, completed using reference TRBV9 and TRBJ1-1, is DSGVTQTPKHLITATGQRVTLRCSPRSGDLSVYWYQQSLDQGLQFLIQYYNGEERAKGNILERFSAQQFPDLHSELNLSSLELGDSALYFCASSVVGAGVAEAFFGQGTRLTVV.